This TCR beta chain was observed in a study of T cell responses to AZD1222 COVID-19 vaccine. Notes on the study in general: Females made up more of the donors, who were largely white British, and clonal diversity may have come out too low.

Sequencing was performed with immunoSEQ multiplex PCR; in TCRdb, only in-frame clones are kept and a portion is missing. The sample shows about 180,000 clones, around nine tenths of them seen only once. In its sample, this clone was seen a few times. Its antigen is undetermined. V was pared by 0 bases and J by 6 bases, with 12 bases between. The V gene's germline CDR1 is SGHRS and CDR2 YFSETQ. The CDR3 covers 15 residues. This sequence was found in an adult in good health. The starting material was peripheral blood, obtained on day 0 of AZD1222 vaccination. The J gene is TRBJ2-2, the V gene TRBV5-1; no clear D. The CDR3 loop reads CASSLVSLRAGELFF. DNA of the CDR3: TGCGCCAGCAGCTTGGTATCTTTAAGGGCCGGGGAGCTGTTTTTT.